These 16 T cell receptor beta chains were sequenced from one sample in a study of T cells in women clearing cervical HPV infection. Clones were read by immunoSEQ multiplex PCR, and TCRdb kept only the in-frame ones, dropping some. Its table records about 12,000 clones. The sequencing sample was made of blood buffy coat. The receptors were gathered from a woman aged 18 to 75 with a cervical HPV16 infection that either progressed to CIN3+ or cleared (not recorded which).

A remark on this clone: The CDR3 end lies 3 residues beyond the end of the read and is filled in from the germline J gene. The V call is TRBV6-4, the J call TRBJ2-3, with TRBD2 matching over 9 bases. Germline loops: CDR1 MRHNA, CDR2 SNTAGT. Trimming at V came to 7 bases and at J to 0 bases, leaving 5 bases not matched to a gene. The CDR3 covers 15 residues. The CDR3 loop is CASTRGGASTDTQYF. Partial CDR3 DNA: TGTGCCAGCACACGCGGGGGGGCTAGCACAGATACG.

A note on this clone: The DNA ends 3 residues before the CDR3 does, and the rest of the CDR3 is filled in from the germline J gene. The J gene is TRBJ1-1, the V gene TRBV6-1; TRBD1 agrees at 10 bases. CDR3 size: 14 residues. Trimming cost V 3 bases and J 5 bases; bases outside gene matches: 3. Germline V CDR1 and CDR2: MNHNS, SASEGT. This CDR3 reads CASSETGGWTEAFF. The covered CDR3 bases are TGTGCCAGCAGTGAGACAGGGGGCTGGACTGAA.

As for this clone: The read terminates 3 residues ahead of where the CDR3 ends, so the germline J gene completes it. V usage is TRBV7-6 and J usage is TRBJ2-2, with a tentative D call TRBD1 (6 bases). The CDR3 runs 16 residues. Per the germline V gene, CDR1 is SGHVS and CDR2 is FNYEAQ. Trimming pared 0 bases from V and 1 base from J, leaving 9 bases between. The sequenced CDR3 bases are TGTGCCAGCAGCTTAGCGGGACACCAGAACACCGGGGAG. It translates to CASSLAGHQNTGE. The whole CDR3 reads CASSLAGHQNTGELFF.

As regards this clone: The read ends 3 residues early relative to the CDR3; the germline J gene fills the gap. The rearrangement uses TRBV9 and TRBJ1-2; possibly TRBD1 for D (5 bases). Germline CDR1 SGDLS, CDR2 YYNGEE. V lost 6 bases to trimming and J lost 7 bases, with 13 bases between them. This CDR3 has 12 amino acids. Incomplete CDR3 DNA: TGTGCCAGCAAGCAGGGCACGAGTGGC. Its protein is CASKQGTSG. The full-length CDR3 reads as CASKQGTSGYTF.

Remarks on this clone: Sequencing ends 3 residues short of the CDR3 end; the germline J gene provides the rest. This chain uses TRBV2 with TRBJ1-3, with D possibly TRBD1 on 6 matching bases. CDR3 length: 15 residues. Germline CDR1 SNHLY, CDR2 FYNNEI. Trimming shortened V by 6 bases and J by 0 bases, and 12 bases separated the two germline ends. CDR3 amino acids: CASRLGGNSGNTIYF. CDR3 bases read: TGTGCCAGCAGGCTAGGGGGAAACTCTGGAAACACC.

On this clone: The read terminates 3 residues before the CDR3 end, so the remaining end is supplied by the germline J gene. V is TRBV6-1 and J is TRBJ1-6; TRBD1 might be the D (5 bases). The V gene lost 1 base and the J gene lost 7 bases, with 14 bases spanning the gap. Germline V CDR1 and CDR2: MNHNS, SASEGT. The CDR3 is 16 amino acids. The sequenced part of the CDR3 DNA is TGTGCCAGCAGTGAAGGTGTTTTACGGGGGAATTCACCC. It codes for CASSEGVLRGNSP. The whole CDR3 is CASSEGVLRGNSPLHF.

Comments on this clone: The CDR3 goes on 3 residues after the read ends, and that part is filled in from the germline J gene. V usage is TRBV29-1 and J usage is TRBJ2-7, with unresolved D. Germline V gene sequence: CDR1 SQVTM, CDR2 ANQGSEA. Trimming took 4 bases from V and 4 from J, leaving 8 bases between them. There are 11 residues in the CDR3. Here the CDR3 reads CSVGRWYEQYF. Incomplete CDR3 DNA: TGCAGCGTTGGGCGGTGGTACGAG.

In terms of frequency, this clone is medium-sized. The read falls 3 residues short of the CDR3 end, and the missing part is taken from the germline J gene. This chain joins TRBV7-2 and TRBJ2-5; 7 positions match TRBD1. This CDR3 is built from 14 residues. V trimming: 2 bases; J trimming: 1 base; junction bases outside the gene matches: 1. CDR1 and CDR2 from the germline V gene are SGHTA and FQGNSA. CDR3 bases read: TGTGCCAGCAGCTTAACAGGGGCCCAAGAGACC. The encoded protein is CASSLTGAQET. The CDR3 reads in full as CASSLTGAQETQYF.

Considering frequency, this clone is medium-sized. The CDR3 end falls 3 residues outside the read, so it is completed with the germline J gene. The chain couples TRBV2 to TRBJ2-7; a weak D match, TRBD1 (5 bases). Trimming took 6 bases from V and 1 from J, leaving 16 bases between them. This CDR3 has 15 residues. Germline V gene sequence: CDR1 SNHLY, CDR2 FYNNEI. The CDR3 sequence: CASSKTETTSYEQYF. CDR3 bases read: TGTGCCAGCAGCAAGACAGAAACGACTTCCTACGAG. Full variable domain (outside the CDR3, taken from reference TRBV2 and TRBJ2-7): EPEVTQTPSHQVTQMGQEVILRCVPISNHLYFYWYRQILGQKVEFLVSFYNNEISEKSEIFDDQFSVERPDGSNFTLKIRSTKLEDSAMYFCASSKTETTSYEQYFGPGTRLTVT.

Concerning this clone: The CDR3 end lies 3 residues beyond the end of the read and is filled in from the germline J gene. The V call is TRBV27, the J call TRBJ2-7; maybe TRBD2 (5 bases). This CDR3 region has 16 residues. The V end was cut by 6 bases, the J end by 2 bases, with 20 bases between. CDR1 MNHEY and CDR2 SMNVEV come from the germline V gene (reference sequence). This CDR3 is CASRPRPGLRTYEQYF. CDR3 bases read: TGTGCCAGCAGGCCCCGCCCGGGGTTAAGGACCTACGAG.

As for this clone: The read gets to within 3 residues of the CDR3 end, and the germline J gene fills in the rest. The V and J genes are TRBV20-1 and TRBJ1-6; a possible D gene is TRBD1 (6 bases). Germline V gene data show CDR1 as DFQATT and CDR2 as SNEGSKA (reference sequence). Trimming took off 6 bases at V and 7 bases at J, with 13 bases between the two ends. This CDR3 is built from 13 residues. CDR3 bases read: TGCAGTGCGGACCGGACAGTAAATTCACCC. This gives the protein CSADRTVNSP. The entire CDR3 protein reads CSADRTVNSPLHF.

The covered CDR3 bases are TGTGCCAGTAGTCCGACAGGGCTTGCTAACTATGGT. It codes for CASSPTGLANYG. The full CDR3 sequence reads CASSPTGLANYGQYF. The chain employs TRBV19 and TRBJ2-4, with 7 positions matching TRBD1. The read is 3 residues too short to cover the CDR3 end, so that end is filled in from the germline J gene. The CDR3 contains 15 residues. CDR1 is LNHDA, CDR2 SQIVND, per germline (reference sequence). Complete variable domain (other parts from reference TRBV19 and TRBJ2-4): DGGITQSPKYLFRKEGQNVTLSCEQNLNHDAMYWYRQDPGQGLRLIYYSQIVNDFQKGDIAEGYSVSREKKESFPLTVTSAQKNPTAFYLCASSPTGLANYGQYFGAGTRLSVL.

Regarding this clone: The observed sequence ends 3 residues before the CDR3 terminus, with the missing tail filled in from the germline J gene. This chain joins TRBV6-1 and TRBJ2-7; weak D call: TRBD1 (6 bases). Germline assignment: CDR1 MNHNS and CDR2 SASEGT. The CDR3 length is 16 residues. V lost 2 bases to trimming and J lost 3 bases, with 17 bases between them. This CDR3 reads CASSEFTGHRFYEQYF. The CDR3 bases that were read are TGTGCCAGCAGTGAATTTACGGGACACCGGTTCTACGAG.

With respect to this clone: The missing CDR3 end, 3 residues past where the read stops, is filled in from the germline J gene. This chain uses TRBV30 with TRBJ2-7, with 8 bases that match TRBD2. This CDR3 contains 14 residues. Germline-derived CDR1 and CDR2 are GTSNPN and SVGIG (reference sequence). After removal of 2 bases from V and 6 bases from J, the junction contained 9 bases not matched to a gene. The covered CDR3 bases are TGTGCCTGGAGTCGTTTGGCGGGGGGATCCGAG. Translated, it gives CAWSRLAGGSE. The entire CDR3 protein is CAWSRLAGGSEQYF. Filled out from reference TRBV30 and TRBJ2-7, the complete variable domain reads SQTIHQWPATLVQPVGSPLSLECTVEGTSNPNLYWYRQAAGRGLQLLFYSVGIGQISSEVPQNLSASRPQDRQFILSSKKLLLSDSGFYLCAWSRLAGGSEQYFGPGTRLTVT.

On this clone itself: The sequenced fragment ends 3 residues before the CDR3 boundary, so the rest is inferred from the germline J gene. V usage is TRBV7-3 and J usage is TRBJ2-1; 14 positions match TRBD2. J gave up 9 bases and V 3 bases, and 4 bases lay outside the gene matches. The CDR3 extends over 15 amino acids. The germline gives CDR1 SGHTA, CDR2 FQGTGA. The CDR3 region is CASSFGLAGGGEQFF. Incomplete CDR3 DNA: TGTGCCAGCAGCTTCGGACTAGCGGGGGGTGGTGAG.

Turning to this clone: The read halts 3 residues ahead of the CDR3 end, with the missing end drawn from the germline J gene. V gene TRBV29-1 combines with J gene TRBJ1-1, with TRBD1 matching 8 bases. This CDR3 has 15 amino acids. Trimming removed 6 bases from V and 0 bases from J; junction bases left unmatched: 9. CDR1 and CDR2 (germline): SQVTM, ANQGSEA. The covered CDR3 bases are TGCAGCGTCCCTGACAGGGGCACCATGAACACTGAA. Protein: CSVPDRGTMNTE. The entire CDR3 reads CSVPDRGTMNTEAFF.